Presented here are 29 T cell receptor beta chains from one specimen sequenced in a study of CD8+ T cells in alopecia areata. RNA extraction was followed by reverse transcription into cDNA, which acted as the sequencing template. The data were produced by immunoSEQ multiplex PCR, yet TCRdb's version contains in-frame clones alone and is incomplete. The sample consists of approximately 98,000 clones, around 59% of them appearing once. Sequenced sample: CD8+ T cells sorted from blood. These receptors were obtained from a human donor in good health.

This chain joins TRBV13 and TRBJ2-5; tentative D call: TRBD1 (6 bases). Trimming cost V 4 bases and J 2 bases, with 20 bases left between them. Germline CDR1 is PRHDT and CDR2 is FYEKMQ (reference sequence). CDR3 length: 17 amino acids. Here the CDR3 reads CASSSRLIGTTQETQYF. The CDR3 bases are TGTGCCAGCAGCTCAAGGCTTATCGGGACAACACAAGAGACCCAGTACTTC.

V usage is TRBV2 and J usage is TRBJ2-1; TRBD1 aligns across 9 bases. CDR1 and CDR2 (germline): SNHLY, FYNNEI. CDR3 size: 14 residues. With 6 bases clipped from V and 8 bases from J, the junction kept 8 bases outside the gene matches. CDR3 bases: TGTGCCAGCAGGCCGGGACAGGGACTTGATGAGCAGTTCTTC. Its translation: CASRPGQGLDEQFF.

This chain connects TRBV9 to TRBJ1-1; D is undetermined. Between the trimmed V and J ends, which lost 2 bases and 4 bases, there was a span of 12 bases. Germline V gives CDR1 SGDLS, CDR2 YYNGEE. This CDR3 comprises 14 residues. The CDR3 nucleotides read TGTGCCAGCAGCGTTGGGGAGGGTCGCACTGAAGCTTTCTTT. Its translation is CASSVGEGRTEAFF.

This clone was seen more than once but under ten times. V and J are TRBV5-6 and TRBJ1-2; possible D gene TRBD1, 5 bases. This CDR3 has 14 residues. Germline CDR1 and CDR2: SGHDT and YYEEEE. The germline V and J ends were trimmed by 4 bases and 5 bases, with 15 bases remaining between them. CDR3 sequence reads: CASSRPQGQYGYTF. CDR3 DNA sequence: TGTGCCAGCAGCCGACCTCAGGGCCAGTATGGCTACACCTTC. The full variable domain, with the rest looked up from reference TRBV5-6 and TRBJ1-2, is DAGVTQSPTHLIKTRGQQVTLRCSPKSGHDTVSWYQQALGQGPQFIFQYYEEEERQRGNFPDRFSGHQFPNYSSELNVNALLLGDSALYLCASSRPQGQYGYTFGSGTRLTVV.

CDR3 sequence reads: CATLSGEYQETQYF. CDR3 sequence (DNA): TGTGCCACCCTCAGCGGGGAGTACCAAGAGACCCAGTACTTC. The chain employs TRBV2 and TRBJ2-5, with 7 bases lining up with TRBD2. The CDR3 is 14 residues long. Germline values: CDR1 SNHLY, CDR2 FYNNEI. The trim removed 10 bases at V and 0 bases at J, leaving 8 bases unmatched. Variable domain in full (rest from reference TRBV2 and TRBJ2-5): EPEVTQTPSHQVTQMGQEVILRCVPISNHLYFYWYRQILGQKVEFLVSFYNNEISEKSEIFDDQFSVERPDGSNFTLKIRSTKLEDSAMYFCATLSGEYQETQYFGPGTRLLVL.

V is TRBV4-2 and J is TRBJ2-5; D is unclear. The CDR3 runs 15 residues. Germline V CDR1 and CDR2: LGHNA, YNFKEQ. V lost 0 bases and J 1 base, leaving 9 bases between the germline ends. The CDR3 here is CASSQDLASQETQYF. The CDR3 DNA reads TGTGCCAGCAGCCAAGATTTGGCTAGCCAAGAGACCCAGTACTTC.

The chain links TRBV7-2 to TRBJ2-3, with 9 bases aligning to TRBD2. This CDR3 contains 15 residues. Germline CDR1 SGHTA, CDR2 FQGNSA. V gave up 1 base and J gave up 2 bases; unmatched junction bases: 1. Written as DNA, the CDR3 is TGTGCCAGCAGCTTAGGACTAGCGGCCACAGATACGCAGTATTTT. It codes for CASSLGLAATDTQYF.

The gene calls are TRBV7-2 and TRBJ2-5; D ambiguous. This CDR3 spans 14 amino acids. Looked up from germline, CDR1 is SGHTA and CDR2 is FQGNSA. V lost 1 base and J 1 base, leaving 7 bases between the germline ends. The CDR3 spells CASSLGRGQETQYF. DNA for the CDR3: TGTGCCAGCAGCTTAGGACGAGGCCAAGAGACCCAGTACTTC.

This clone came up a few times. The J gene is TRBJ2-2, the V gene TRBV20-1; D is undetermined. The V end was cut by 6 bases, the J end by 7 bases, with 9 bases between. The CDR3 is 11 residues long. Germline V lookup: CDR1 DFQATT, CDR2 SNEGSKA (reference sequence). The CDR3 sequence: CSAPEFGELFF. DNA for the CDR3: TGCAGTGCCCCCGAATTCGGGGAGCTGTTTTTT.

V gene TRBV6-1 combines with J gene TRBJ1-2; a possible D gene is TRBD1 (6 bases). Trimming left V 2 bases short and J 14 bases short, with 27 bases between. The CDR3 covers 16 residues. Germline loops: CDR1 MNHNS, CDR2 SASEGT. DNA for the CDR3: TGTGCCAGCAGTGAAATGGCGGGGGACACGGGCTATGGCTTGACCTTC. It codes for CASSEMAGDTGYGLTF.

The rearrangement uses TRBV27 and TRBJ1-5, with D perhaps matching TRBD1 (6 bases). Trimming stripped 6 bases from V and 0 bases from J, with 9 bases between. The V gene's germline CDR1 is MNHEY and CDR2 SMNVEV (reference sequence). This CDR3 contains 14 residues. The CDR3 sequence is CASRQGFSNQPQHF. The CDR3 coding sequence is TGTGCCAGCAGGCAGGGGTTTAGCAATCAGCCCCAGCATTTT.

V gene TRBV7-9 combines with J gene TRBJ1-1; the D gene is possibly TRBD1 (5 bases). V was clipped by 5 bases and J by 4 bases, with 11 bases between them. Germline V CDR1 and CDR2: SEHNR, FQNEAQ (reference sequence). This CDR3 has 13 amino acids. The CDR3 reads CASSPGGGTEAFF. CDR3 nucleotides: TGTGCCAGCAGCCCTGGGGGAGGCACTGAAGCTTTCTTT.

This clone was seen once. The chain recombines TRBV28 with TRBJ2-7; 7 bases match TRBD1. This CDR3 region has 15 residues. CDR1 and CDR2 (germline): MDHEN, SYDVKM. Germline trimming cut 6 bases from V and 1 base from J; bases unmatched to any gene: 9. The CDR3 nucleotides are TGTGCCAGCAGCTTCACCGGGACAGCTTCCTACGAGCAGTACTTC. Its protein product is CASSFTGTASYEQYF.

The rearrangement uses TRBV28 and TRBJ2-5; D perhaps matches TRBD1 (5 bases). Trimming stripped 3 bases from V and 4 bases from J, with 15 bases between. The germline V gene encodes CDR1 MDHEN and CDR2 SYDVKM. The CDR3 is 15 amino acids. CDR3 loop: CASSLTREGSETQYF. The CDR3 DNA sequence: TGTGCCAGCAGTTTGACCAGGGAAGGCTCAGAGACCCAGTACTTC.

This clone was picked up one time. CDR3 bases: TGCAGCGTTGAGTCCGGGTCGGGACAGCCCCAGCATTTT. Translating gives CSVESGSGQPQHF. The V and J genes are TRBV29-1 and TRBJ1-5, with unresolved D. Germline V gene sequence: CDR1 SQVTM, CDR2 ANQGSEA. The CDR3 has 13 amino acids. Trimming took 3 bases from V and 7 from J, leaving 13 bases between them. The full variable domain, its missing parts supplied by reference TRBV29-1 and TRBJ1-5, is SAVISQKPSRDICQRGTSLTIQCQVDSQVTMMFWYRQQPGQSLTLIATANQGSEATYESGFVIDKFPISRPNLTFSTLTVSNMSPEDSSIYLCSVESGSGQPQHFGDGTRLSIL.

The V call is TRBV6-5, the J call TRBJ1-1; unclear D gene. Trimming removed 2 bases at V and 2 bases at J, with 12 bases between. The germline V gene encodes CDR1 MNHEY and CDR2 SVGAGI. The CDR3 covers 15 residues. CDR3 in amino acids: CASSYMGSANTEAFF. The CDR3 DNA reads TGTGCCAGCAGTTACATGGGATCGGCCAACACTGAAGCTTTCTTT.

CDR3 sequence reads: CASSLGPFIDETQYF. The DNA for the CDR3 is TGTGCCAGCAGCTTAGGCCCTTTCATCGACGAGACCCAGTACTTC. The chain joins TRBV7-9 to TRBJ2-5, with D uncertain. V was trimmed by 1 base and J by 5 bases, leaving 14 bases between them. Germline V gives CDR1 SEHNR, CDR2 FQNEAQ (reference sequence). The CDR3 contains 15 residues.

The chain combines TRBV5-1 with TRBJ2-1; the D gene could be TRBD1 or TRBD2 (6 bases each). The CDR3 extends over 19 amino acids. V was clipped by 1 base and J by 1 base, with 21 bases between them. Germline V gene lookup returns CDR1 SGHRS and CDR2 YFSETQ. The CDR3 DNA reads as TGCGCCAGCAGCTTGTCTATCTATCAGGGGACTGCTTCCTACAATGAGCAGTTCTTC. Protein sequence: CASSLSIYQGTASYNEQFF. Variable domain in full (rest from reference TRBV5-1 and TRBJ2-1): KAGVTQTPRYLIKTRGQQVTLSCSPISGHRSVSWYQQTPGQGLQFLFEYFSETQRNKGNFPGRFSGRQFSNSRSEMNVSTLELGDSALYLCASSLSIYQGTASYNEQFFGPGTRLTVL.

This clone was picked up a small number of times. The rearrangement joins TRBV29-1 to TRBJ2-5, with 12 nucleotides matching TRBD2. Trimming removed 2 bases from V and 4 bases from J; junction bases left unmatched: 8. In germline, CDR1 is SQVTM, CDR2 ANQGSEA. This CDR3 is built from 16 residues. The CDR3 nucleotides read TGCAGCGTTGAAACAGCAGGACTAGCGGGGTCAGAGACCCAGTACTTC. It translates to CSVETAGLAGSETQYF.

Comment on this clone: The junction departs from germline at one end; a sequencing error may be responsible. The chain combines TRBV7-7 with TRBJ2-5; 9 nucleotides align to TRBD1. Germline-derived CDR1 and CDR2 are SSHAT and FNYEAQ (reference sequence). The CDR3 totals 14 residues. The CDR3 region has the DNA TGTGCTAGCAGCGGGACAGGGTACCAAGAGACCCAGTACTTC. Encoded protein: CASSGTGYQETQYF.

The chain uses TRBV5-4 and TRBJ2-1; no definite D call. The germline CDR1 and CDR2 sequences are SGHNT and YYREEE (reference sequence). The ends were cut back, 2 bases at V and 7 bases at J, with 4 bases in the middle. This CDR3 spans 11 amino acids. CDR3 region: CASSFLNEQFF. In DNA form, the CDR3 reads TGTGCCAGCAGCTTTTTGAATGAGCAGTTCTTC.

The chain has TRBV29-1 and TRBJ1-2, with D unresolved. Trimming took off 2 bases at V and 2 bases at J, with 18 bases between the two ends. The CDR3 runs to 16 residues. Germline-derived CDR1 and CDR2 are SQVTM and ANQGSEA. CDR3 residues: CSVESVGRGLNYGYTF. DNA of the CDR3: TGCAGCGTTGAATCGGTAGGGAGAGGGTTAAACTATGGCTACACCTTC.

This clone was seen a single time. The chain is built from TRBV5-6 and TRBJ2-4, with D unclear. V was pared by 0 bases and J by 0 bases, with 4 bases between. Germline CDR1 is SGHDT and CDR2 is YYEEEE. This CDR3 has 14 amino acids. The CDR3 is CASSLARAKNIQYF. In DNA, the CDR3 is TGTGCCAGCAGCTTGGCACGAGCCAAAAACATTCAGTACTTC.

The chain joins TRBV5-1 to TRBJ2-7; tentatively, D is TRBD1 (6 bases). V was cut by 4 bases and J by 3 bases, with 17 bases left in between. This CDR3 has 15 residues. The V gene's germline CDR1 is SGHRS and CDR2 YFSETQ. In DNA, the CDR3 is TGCGCCAGCAGCCTCTATACCGGGACACACTACGAGCAGTACTTC. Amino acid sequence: CASSLYTGTHYEQYF.

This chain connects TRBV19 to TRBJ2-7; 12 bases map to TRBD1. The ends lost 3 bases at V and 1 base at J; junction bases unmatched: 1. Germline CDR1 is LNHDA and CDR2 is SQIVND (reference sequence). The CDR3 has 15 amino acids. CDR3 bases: TGTGCCAGTAGTATGGGACAGGGGGCATCCTACGAGCAGTACTTC. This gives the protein CASSMGQGASYEQYF.

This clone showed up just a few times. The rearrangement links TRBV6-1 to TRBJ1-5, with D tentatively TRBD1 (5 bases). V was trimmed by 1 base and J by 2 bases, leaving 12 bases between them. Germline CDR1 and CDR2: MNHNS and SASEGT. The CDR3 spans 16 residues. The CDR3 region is CASSEVGGVGNQPQHF. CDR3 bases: TGTGCCAGCAGTGAAGTTGGAGGGGTCGGCAATCAGCCCCAGCATTTT.

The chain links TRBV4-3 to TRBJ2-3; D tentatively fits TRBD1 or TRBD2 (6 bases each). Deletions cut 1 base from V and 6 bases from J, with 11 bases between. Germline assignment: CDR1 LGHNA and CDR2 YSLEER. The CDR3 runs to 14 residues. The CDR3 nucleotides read TGCGCCAGCAGCCAAGCGGGGGCATGGGATACGCAGTATTTT. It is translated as CASSQAGAWDTQYF.

DNA of the CDR3: TGTGCCAGCTCGTTGAGCGGGGGGACGATTTCCTACGAGCAGTACTTC. This gives the protein CASSLSGGTISYEQYF. This sequence joins TRBV18 and TRBJ2-7, with 9 bases fitting TRBD2. The junction had 10 bases not matched to a gene; V was cut back by 6 bases and J by 1 base. CDR1 and CDR2 (germline): KGHSH, LQKENI. The CDR3 loop spans 16 amino acids.

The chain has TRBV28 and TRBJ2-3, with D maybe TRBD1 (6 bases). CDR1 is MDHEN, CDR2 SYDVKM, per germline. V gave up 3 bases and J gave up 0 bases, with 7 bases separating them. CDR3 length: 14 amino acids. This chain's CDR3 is CASSFQGSTDTQYF. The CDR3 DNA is TGTGCCAGCAGTTTTCAGGGGAGCACAGATACGCAGTATTTT.